Listed here are 5 T cell receptor beta chains from one sample, sequenced in a study of cytomegalovirus exposure and HLA in healthy donors (dated by TCRdb to 2016 to 2017). Libraries were constructed by the immunoSEQ multiplex PCR assay. The multiplex PCR relied on a mix of 60 forward primers for TCR Vbeta segments and 13 reverse primers for TCR Jbeta segments. TCRdb obtained this table from immuneACCESS and retained in-frame rearrangements with V and J assigned. These tables miss some clones; where compared with another copy, unresolved V genes account for less than half of the shortfall, and the remainder is unexplained. This specimen's table enumerates 45,000 to 70,000 clones. Jointly, the top ten make up approximately 12% of the sample. Sequenced: PBMCs. These receptor sequences come from a woman aged 25 to 39 in good health and CMV-seropositive.

V gene TRBV19 combines with J gene TRBJ2-5, with TRBD2 matching 10 bases. This CDR3 is built from 16 residues. The germline gives CDR1 LNHDA, CDR2 SQIVND (reference sequence). With 10 bases clipped from V and 1 base from J, the junction kept 12 bases outside the gene matches. CDR3 coding DNA: TGTGCCACCCGAACGGTAATAGCGGGAGGCCAAGAGACCCAGTACTTC. It codes for CATRTVIAGGQETQYF.

V is TRBV27 and J is TRBJ2-7; the D is unclear. The CDR3 is made up of 13 amino acids. The V end lost 8 bases, the J end lost 5 bases, and 16 bases lay between the germline ends. Germline V CDR1 and CDR2: MNHEY, SMNVEV (reference sequence). CDR3 sequence: CASLRGLGHEQYF. CDR3 sequence (DNA): TGTGCCAGCCTACGAGGCCTCGGCCACGAGCAGTACTTC.

Here the CDR3 reads CASSPGTGGTGYTF. CDR3 DNA: TGTGCCAGCAGCCCCGGGACAGGGGGAACTGGCTACACCTTC. V gene TRBV9 combines with J gene TRBJ1-2; 11 nucleotides match TRBD1. CDR3 length equals 14 residues. The trim removed 4 bases at V and 7 bases at J, leaving 6 bases unmatched. CDR1 and CDR2 (germline): SGDLS, YYNGEE.

The V gene is TRBV4-2, the J gene TRBJ1-2; TRBD1 matches at 10 bases. The J segment lost 5 bases and the V segment lost 4 bases, leaving 1 base of the junction unmatched. The germline V gene encodes CDR1 LGHNA and CDR2 YNFKEQ. The CDR3 contains 13 residues. The chain's CDR3 is CASSPGQGYGYTF. Written as DNA, the CDR3 is TGTGCCAGCAGCCCGGGACAGGGGTATGGCTACACCTTC.

The chain couples TRBV6-6 to TRBJ2-7; D ambiguous. V was cut by 10 bases and J by 3 bases, with 10 bases left in between. Germline CDR1 and CDR2: MNHNY and SVGAGI (reference sequence). The CDR3 consists of 11 residues. CDR3 protein: CATSRYYEQYF. DNA for the CDR3: TGTGCCACGTCTCGGTACTACGAGCAGTACTTC.